This T cell receptor (beta chain) appears in the sequencing data of a study of blood T cells in healthy people across ages. A few counts support this clonotype. The antigen is unknown. Overall study findings and caveats: Diversity of TCR beta per million T cells declined in a roughly linear way with age. Percentage of naive T cells showed a strong correlation with TCR beta diversity.

A second roughly 6 to 11 cycle PCR used barcoded and J-beta primers. TCRdb recomputed calls from the 5' RACE reads with MiXCR, one row per CDR3 protein. In the table there are about 800,000 distinct CDR3 sequences, approximately 25% of which are singletons. A further study also used this sample, focusing on T cells of mothers and their children. That source reports: The donor cohort consisted of three healthy Caucasian mothers and their six children.

The sequencing sample was made of blood. This sequence originates from a boy between 5 and 17 years old in good health.

CDR3: CASSLTSGWAGETQYF. CDR3 bases: TGCGCCAGCAGCTTGACTAGCGGGTGGGCCGGGGAGACCCAGTACTTC. The chain has TRBV5-1 and TRBJ2-5, with TRBD2 matching 9 bases. V dropped 1 base and J dropped 5; count of bases not matched to a gene: 9. Germline V CDR1 and CDR2: SGHRS, YFSETQ. The CDR3 has 16 residues.